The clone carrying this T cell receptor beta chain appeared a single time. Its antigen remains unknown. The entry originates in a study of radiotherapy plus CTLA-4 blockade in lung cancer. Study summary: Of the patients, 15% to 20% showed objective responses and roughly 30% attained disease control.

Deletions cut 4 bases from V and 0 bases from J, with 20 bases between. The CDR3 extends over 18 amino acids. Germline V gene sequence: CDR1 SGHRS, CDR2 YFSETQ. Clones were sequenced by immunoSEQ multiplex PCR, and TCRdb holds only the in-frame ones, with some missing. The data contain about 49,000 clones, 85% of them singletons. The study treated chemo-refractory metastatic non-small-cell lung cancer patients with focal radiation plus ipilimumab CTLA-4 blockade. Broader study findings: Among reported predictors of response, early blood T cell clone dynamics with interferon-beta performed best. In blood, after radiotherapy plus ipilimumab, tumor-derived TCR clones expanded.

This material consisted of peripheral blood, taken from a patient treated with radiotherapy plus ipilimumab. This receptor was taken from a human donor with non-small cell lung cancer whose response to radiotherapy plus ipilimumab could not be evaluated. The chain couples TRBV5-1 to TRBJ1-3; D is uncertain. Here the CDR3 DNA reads TGCGCCAGCAGCCCCTTTTCTATTAGTCCAATCTCTGGAAACACCATATATTTT. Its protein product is CASSPFSISPISGNTIYF.